Presented here are 28 T cell receptor beta chains from one specimen sequenced in a study of cytomegalovirus exposure and HLA in healthy donors. The PCR contained 60 Vbeta and 13 Jbeta primers. Here immunoSEQ multiplex PCR was the method, and the copy in TCRdb shows in-frame clones only, minus some. Among about 200,000 clones listed, more than 60% were seen once. The sample was PBMCs. These receptors all come from a girl aged 2 to 10 in good health and CMV-seronegative.

This sequence joins TRBV19 and TRBJ1-2; 7 bases agree with TRBD1. The V and J ends lost 5 bases and 4 bases, in that order; junction bases with no gene match: 7. Germline V gene lookup returns CDR1 LNHDA and CDR2 SQIVND (reference sequence). CDR3 length: 14 amino acids. DNA for the CDR3: TGTGCCAGTAGTTGGGGACAGCCTTCCTATGGCTACACCTTC. Amino acid sequence: CASSWGQPSYGYTF.

The chain links TRBV6-8 to TRBJ1-5; 7 bases line up with TRBD1. The length of the CDR3 is 18 residues. V shed 10 bases and J 0 bases; nucleotides not matched to a gene: 18. Germline V CDR1 and CDR2: MNHGY, SAAAGT. As DNA, the CDR3 is TGTGCCATCAAGGTGGCCTACAGGGGCTGGGTTAGCAATCAGCCCCAGCATTTT. Translated, it gives CAIKVAYRGWVSNQPQHF.

This rearrangement joins TRBV10-1 to TRBJ1-2; no definite D call. Germline CDR1 and CDR2: WNHNN and SYGVQD (reference sequence). This CDR3 region has 14 residues. Trimming removed 7 bases from V and 3 bases from J, with 15 bases in between. This CDR3 reads CASTRTHSDYGYTF. Here the CDR3 DNA reads TGCGCCAGCACCCGGACTCACAGTGACTATGGCTACACCTTC.

This chain uses TRBV13 with TRBJ1-3; TRBD1 is a possible D gene (5 bases). V lost 2 bases to trimming and J lost 0 bases, with 8 bases between them. Germline CDR1 is PRHDT and CDR2 is FYEKMQ (reference sequence). This CDR3 has 15 residues. The CDR3 spells CASSLTGSSGNTIYF. DNA of the CDR3: TGTGCCAGCAGCTTAACAGGAAGCTCTGGAAACACCATATATTTT.

This rearrangement joins TRBV29-1 to TRBJ1-1; D remains ambiguous. This CDR3 contains 12 residues. V was cut by 7 bases and J by 1 base, with 10 bases left in between. CDR1 is SQVTM and CDR2 is ANQGSEA in the germline V gene. In DNA, the CDR3 is TGCAGCGCCGCACTTGAGAACACTGAAGCTTTCTTT. This translates into CSAALENTEAFF.

CDR3 residues: CASSPKRGTDTQYF. The CDR3 DNA reads as TGTGCCAGCAGCCCAAAGCGGGGCACAGATACGCAGTATTTT. The chain combines TRBV4-2 with TRBJ2-3; tentative D call: TRBD2 (6 bases). The V end was cut by 4 bases, the J end by 1 base, with 9 bases between. Germline CDR1 LGHNA, CDR2 YNFKEQ. The CDR3 runs to 14 residues.

The rearrangement links TRBV5-1 to TRBJ1-2; 7 bases line up with TRBD1. The CDR3 is 14 amino acids. Germline V gives CDR1 SGHRS, CDR2 YFSETQ. Trimming took 4 bases from V and 6 from J; bases not matched to a gene: 9. The chain's CDR3 is CASSGTVSNHGYTF. CDR3 in DNA: TGCGCCAGCAGCGGGACAGTTTCGAATCATGGCTACACCTTC.

The V call is TRBV18, the J call TRBJ2-1; 12 positions agree with TRBD2. This CDR3 contains 17 residues. The germline V gene encodes CDR1 KGHSH and CDR2 LQKENI. The V segment lost 1 base and the J segment 10 bases; nucleotides outside the gene matches: 11. The CDR3 region has the DNA TGTGCCAGCTCACCACAAAAGCTAGCGGGAGGGCCAGGAGAGCAGTTCTTC. Its translation is CASSPQKLAGGPGEQFF.

This clone was detected a few times. The V gene is TRBV5-6, the J gene TRBJ1-1; D unresolved. The CDR3 loop spans 12 amino acids. Germline CDR1 and CDR2: SGHDT and YYEEEE. Trimming took 4 bases from V and 2 from J, leaving 6 bases between them. CDR3 coding DNA: TGTGCCAGCAGCCAGTTTAACACTGAAGCTTTCTTT. It yields the protein CASSQFNTEAFF.

The chain couples TRBV9 to TRBJ2-5; 9 positions agree with TRBD1. Trimming removed 0 bases from V and 5 bases from J; junction bases left unmatched: 5. The CDR3 totals 15 residues. Germline V gene data show CDR1 as SGDLS and CDR2 as YYNGEE. CDR3: CASSVGDRAGETQYF. DNA for the CDR3: TGTGCCAGCAGCGTAGGGGACAGGGCCGGGGAGACCCAGTACTTC.

This chain connects TRBV14 to TRBJ1-4; 9 nucleotides match TRBD1. After removal of 4 bases from V and 5 bases from J, the junction contained 5 bases not matched to a gene. The germline V gene has CDR1 SGHDN and CDR2 FVKESK. This CDR3 has 15 amino acids. CDR3 in DNA: TGTGCCAGCAGCCCTTTAGGGACAGGGAATGAAAAACTGTTTTTT. Amino acids: CASSPLGTGNEKLFF.

The chain uses TRBV6-4 and TRBJ1-4; D gene uncertain. The CDR3 extends over 12 amino acids. The germline V gene has CDR1 MRHNA and CDR2 SNTAGT. Trimming shortened V by 7 bases and J by 8 bases, and 11 bases separated the two germline ends. The CDR3 region has the DNA TGTGCCAGCACGGCCTCGGGGGAAAAACTGTTTTTT. Translation gives CASTASGEKLFF.

The chain uses TRBV9 and TRBJ2-2; 10 bases map to TRBD1. The germline V gene has CDR1 SGDLS and CDR2 YYNGEE. The length of the CDR3 is 15 residues. Germline trimming cut 0 bases from V and 7 bases from J; bases unmatched to any gene: 3. CDR3 amino acids: CASSVAGQGYGELFF. The CDR3 DNA is TGTGCCAGCAGCGTAGCGGGACAGGGGTACGGGGAGCTGTTTTTT.

V and J are TRBV9 and TRBJ2-2, with D possibly TRBD1 on 5 matching bases. CDR3 length: 16 amino acids. V was cut by 4 bases and J by 3 bases, with 16 bases left in between. Germline CDR1 is SGDLS and CDR2 is YYNGEE. As DNA, the CDR3 is TGTGCCAGCAGCATCCAGGGTTGGTATGACACCGGGGAGCTGTTTTTT. This gives the protein CASSIQGWYDTGELFF.

V is TRBV18 and J is TRBJ2-7; D possibly corresponds to TRBD2 (7 bases). With 0 bases removed from V and 4 bases from J, the gap between germline ends came to 13 bases. CDR1 KGHSH and CDR2 LQKENI come from the germline V gene. CDR3 length equals 15 residues. The CDR3 bases are TGTGCCAGCTCACCACCGGGAGGGGGGCCTTACGAGCAGTACTTC. Its protein is CASSPPGGGPYEQYF.

This CDR3 is CASSYLSEQYF. CDR3 DNA: TGTGCCAGCAGCTACCTTAGCGAGCAGTACTTC. The rearrangement links TRBV5-5 to TRBJ2-7; D ambiguous. The CDR3 sequence is 11 residues long. Germline values: CDR1 SGHKS, CDR2 YYEKEE (reference sequence). V lost 3 bases to trimming and J lost 6 bases, with 7 bases between them.

This clone showed up just once. The rearrangement joins TRBV20-1 to TRBJ2-7; D call uncertain. Germline V lookup: CDR1 DFQATT, CDR2 SNEGSKA (reference sequence). V lost 4 bases and J 6 bases, leaving 10 bases between the germline ends. This CDR3 is 11 amino acids long. The CDR3: CSAMRRSEQYF. CDR3 bases: TGCAGTGCTATGCGTCGTAGCGAGCAGTACTTC.

The V call is TRBV14, the J call TRBJ2-7; the D gene is possibly TRBD2 (6 bases). Trimming stripped 4 bases from V and 4 bases from J, with 17 bases between. The CDR3 loop spans 15 amino acids. Germline V gene data show CDR1 as SGHDN and CDR2 as FVKESK. CDR3 amino acids: CASSPSGRRRYEQYF. Here the CDR3 DNA reads TGTGCCAGCAGCCCCTCAGGGAGGAGGAGATACGAGCAGTACTTC.

The V gene is TRBV27, the J gene TRBJ2-7; D gene uncertain. Germline V gives CDR1 MNHEY, CDR2 SMNVEV (reference sequence). The CDR3 is made up of 13 amino acids. Trimming cost V 2 bases and J 0 bases, with 5 bases left between them. The CDR3, as DNA: TGTGCCAGCAGTTTAGGCACCTCCTACGAGCAGTACTTC. It yields the protein CASSLGTSYEQYF.

As for this clone: The germline gene is not matched at one end of the junction; a read error may be the cause. Other DNA sequences from this sample encode an identical CDR3 as well. The rearrangement uses TRBV11-2 and TRBJ2-7; 11 bases are a match to TRBD2. CDR3 size: 16 residues. Per the germline V gene, CDR1 is SGHAT and CDR2 is FQNNGV. The CDR3 DNA reads TGTGCCAGCAGCTTCATCCCGGGACTAGCGGACTACGAGCAATACTTC. This encodes CASSFIPGLADYEQYF.

V and J are TRBV10-2 and TRBJ2-7, with D maybe TRBD2 (5 bases). The CDR3 has 13 amino acids. Germline-derived CDR1 and CDR2 are WSHSY and SAAADI. V shed 2 bases and J shed 6 bases, with 11 bases lying between them. CDR3 DNA sequence: TGCGCCAGCAGTGAGACGGGGAAGACCGAGCAGTACTTC. This translates into CASSETGKTEQYF.

The chain employs TRBV18 and TRBJ2-7; D might be TRBD2 (5 bases). Germline loops: CDR1 KGHSH, CDR2 LQKENI. The ends were cut back, 2 bases at V and 1 base at J, with 15 bases in the middle. CDR3 length equals 16 residues. CDR3 DNA sequence: TGTGCCAGCTCACCAGTAATTTCTCGGGATTCCTACGAGCAGTACTTC. It codes for CASSPVISRDSYEQYF.

This rearrangement joins TRBV4-1 to TRBJ2-7, with 7 bases fitting TRBD1. Germline CDR1 MGHRA, CDR2 YSYEKL. Trimming at V came to 0 bases and at J to 4 bases, leaving 6 bases not matched to a gene. This CDR3 comprises 15 residues. The CDR3 region has the DNA TGCGCCAGCAGCCAAGATGGGGACAGATTATACGAGCAGTACTTC. Protein product: CASSQDGDRLYEQYF.

The rearrangement joins TRBV7-9 to TRBJ2-1; D is ambiguous. Germline-derived CDR1 and CDR2 are SEHNR and FQNEAQ (reference sequence). CDR3 length: 11 amino acids. Trimming removed 2 bases at V and 15 bases at J, with 11 bases between. The DNA for the CDR3 is TGTGCCAGCAGCTTACTGAGAGTTCGGTTCTTC. Its translation is CASSLLRVRFF.

This chain links TRBV18 with TRBJ2-5; D possibly corresponds to TRBD1 (6 bases). CDR3 length: 13 residues. Trimming shortened V by 2 bases and J by 9 bases, and 13 bases separated the two germline ends. CDR1 KGHSH and CDR2 LQKENI come from the germline V gene. The CDR3 DNA reads as TGTGCCAGCTCACCATCAGGGGTGGAGGCCCAGTACTTC. Translating gives CASSPSGVEAQYF.

This clone has only a few counts. The sample has other DNA sequences that encode this CDR3 too. The chain uses TRBV9 and TRBJ2-3, with D tentatively TRBD1 (6 bases). Trimming removed 2 bases from V and 4 bases from J, with 8 bases in between. There are 13 residues in the CDR3. Per germline, CDR1 SGDLS and CDR2 YYNGEE. CDR3 residues: CASSVQGSDTQYF. In DNA, the CDR3 is TGTGCCAGCAGCGTTCAGGGGTCAGATACGCAGTATTTT. The full variable domain, with the rest looked up from reference TRBV9 and TRBJ2-3, is DSGVTQTPKHLITATGQRVTLRCSPRSGDLSVYWYQQSLDQGLQFLIQYYNGEERAKGNILERFSAQQFPDLHSELNLSSLELGDSALYFCASSVQGSDTQYFGPGTRLTVL.

V usage is TRBV5-4 and J usage is TRBJ1-1; 7 positions match TRBD1. The CDR3 is 14 residues long. Germline assignment: CDR1 SGHNT and CDR2 YYREEE (reference sequence). V lost 6 bases and J lost 0; bases outside the gene matches: 5. In DNA, the CDR3 is TGTGCCAGCACCTGGGGACAGATGAACACTGAAGCTTTCTTT. Amino acids: CASTWGQMNTEAFF. Variable domain in full (rest from reference TRBV5-4 and TRBJ1-1): ETGVTQSPTHLIKTRGQQVTLRCSSQSGHNTVSWYQQALGQGPQFIFQYYREEENGRGNFPPRFSGLQFPNYSSELNVNALELDDSALYLCASTWGQMNTEAFFGQGTRLTVV.

V and J are TRBV2 and TRBJ2-1; no firm D call. There are 14 residues in the CDR3. Germline V gene lookup returns CDR1 SNHLY and CDR2 FYNNEI. V was clipped by 6 bases and J by 2 bases, with 11 bases between them. The CDR3 reads CASSSSGPYNEQFF. CDR3 DNA sequence: TGTGCCAGCAGCTCGTCTGGCCCCTACAATGAGCAGTTCTTC.